This passage covers 27 T cell receptor beta chains from one sample sequenced in a study of control samples from healthy donors and cancer patients. The protocol was immunoSEQ multiplex PCR, while the TCRdb copy is restricted to in-frame clones and leaves out a portion. The sample lists about 70,000 clones; 94% were seen once. Sequenced: blood. These receptors were collected from a woman younger than 45 in good health.

The V gene is TRBV19, the J gene TRBJ2-7, with 8 bases aligning to TRBD2. The CDR3 totals 13 residues. The V and J ends lost 6 bases and 6 bases, in that order; junction bases with no gene match: 7. Germline loops: CDR1 LNHDA, CDR2 SQIVND (reference sequence). The CDR3 coding sequence is TGTGCCAGTAGGCCATGGGGGACTAGCGAGCAGTACTTC. This translates into CASRPWGTSEQYF. Drawing the rest from reference TRBV19 and TRBJ2-7, the complete variable domain is DGGITQSPKYLFRKEGQNVTLSCEQNLNHDAMYWYRQDPGQGLRLIYYSQIVNDFQKGDIAEGYSVSREKKESFPLTVTSAQKNPTAFYLCASRPWGTSEQYFGPGTRLTVT.

This chain links TRBV6-5 with TRBJ2-3; TRBD2 agrees at 8 bases. The CDR3 consists of 15 residues. Trimming removed 5 bases from V and 2 bases from J; junction bases left unmatched: 6. Germline V gene lookup returns CDR1 MNHEY and CDR2 SVGAGI. CDR3 loop: CASSPTSGYTDTQYF. The CDR3 nucleotides are TGTGCCAGCAGTCCCACTAGCGGTTACACAGATACGCAGTATTTT.

The chain is built from TRBV6-1 and TRBJ2-7, with D possibly being TRBD1 (6 bases). Trimming pared 1 base from V and 2 bases from J, leaving 12 bases between. Germline V lookup: CDR1 MNHNS, CDR2 SASEGT. CDR3 length: 15 residues. The CDR3 reads CASSEGQGNPYEQYF. CDR3 DNA sequence: TGTGCCAGCAGTGAAGGGCAGGGGAACCCCTACGAGCAGTACTTC.

This clone appeared once. The chain couples TRBV24-1 to TRBJ1-2; D call uncertain. This CDR3 spans 12 amino acids. CDR1 and CDR2 from the germline V gene are KGHDR and SFDVKD. V was trimmed by 3 bases and J by 7 bases, leaving 8 bases between them. In DNA, the CDR3 is TGTGCCACCAGTGATCCCAACAGTGGCTACACCTTC. Its translation is CATSDPNSGYTF.

This sequence joins TRBV15 and TRBJ1-2; weak D call: TRBD1 (5 bases). With 3 bases removed from V and 5 bases from J, the gap between germline ends came to 7 bases. CDR1 and CDR2 (germline): LNHNV, YYDKDF (reference sequence). The CDR3 loop spans 12 amino acids. CDR3 protein: CATSRTEYGYTF. The CDR3 DNA follows: TGTGCCACCAGCAGGACAGAATATGGCTACACCTTC. Based on the CDR3 plus reference TRBV15 and TRBJ1-2, the full variable domain is DAMVIQNPRYQVTQFGKPVTLSCSQTLNHNVMYWYQQKSSQAPKLLFHYYDKDFNNEADTPDNFQSRRPNTSFCFLDIRSPGLGDTAMYLCATSRTEYGYTFGSGTRLTVV.

The chain couples TRBV19 to TRBJ2-3; D may be TRBD1 (6 bases). Germline CDR1 reads LNHDA; CDR2 reads SQIVND (reference sequence). V dropped 3 bases and J dropped 2 bases, with 12 bases sitting between them. The CDR3 extends over 15 amino acids. CDR3 nucleotides: TGTGCCAGTAGTATTTACCAGGGGCACACAGATACGCAGTATTTT. This gives the protein CASSIYQGHTDTQYF.

This clone has only one observation. CDR3 sequence: CATSRDLGTGLNTEAFF. CDR3 DNA sequence: TGTGCCACCAGCAGAGATTTGGGGACAGGGTTGAACACTGAAGCTTTCTTT. The chain combines TRBV15 with TRBJ1-1, with TRBD1 matching 9 bases. This CDR3 region has 17 residues. V was clipped by 0 bases and J by 0 bases; unmatched bases: 5. Germline CDR1 reads LNHNV; CDR2 reads YYDKDF (reference sequence).

This clone was counted a single time. The chain is built from TRBV6-5 and TRBJ1-1; D not resolved. The length of the CDR3 is 13 residues. CDR1 and CDR2 from the germline V gene are MNHEY and SVGAGI. The V end was cut by 0 bases, the J end by 1 base, with 3 bases between. The CDR3 DNA reads as TGTGCCAGCAGTTACTCTGCGAACACTGAAGCTTTCTTT. Translated: CASSYSANTEAFF.

This clone was detected a few times. The CDR3 region is CASSWGPTGGSYEQYF. The CDR3 bases are TGTGCCAGCAGCTGGGGACCGACAGGGGGCTCCTACGAGCAGTACTTC. V and J are TRBV5-5 and TRBJ2-7, with TRBD1 matching 9 bases. Trimming at V came to 3 bases and at J to 0 bases, leaving 7 bases not matched to a gene. CDR3 length: 16 amino acids. Per the germline V gene, CDR1 is SGHKS and CDR2 is YYEKEE (reference sequence).

CDR3 nucleotides: TGTGCCAGCAGACAGGGCGATCAGCCCCAGCATTTT. Amino acids: CASRQGDQPQHF. This sequence joins TRBV6-5 and TRBJ1-5; weak D call: TRBD1 (6 bases). The CDR3 totals 12 residues. Trimming took 6 bases from V and 5 from J, leaving 8 bases between them. Germline CDR1 reads MNHEY; CDR2 reads SVGAGI.

The V gene is TRBV5-6, the J gene TRBJ1-2, with D hard to call. This CDR3 spans 13 amino acids. Germline CDR1 reads SGHDT; CDR2 reads YYEEEE. Trimming removed 0 bases at V and 1 base at J, with 4 bases between. For the CDR3, the DNA is TGTGCCAGCAGCTTGGCAGATAACTATGGCTACACCTTC. It codes for CASSLADNYGYTF.

This clone was detected only once. The chain employs TRBV19 and TRBJ1-2; D not resolved. Germline CDR1 reads LNHDA; CDR2 reads SQIVND (reference sequence). This CDR3 is built from 13 residues. Trimming pared 5 bases from V and 4 bases from J, leaving 11 bases between. This chain's CDR3 is CASSPTEVYGYTF. The CDR3 DNA reads as TGTGCCAGTAGTCCAACAGAGGTCTATGGCTACACCTTC.

A single count supports this clone. The V and J genes are TRBV9 and TRBJ1-5; no clear D. Germline V gene lookup returns CDR1 SGDLS and CDR2 YYNGEE. The V end was cut by 1 base, the J end by 2 bases, with 4 bases between. The CDR3 is 13 residues long. CDR3 nucleotides: TGTGCCAGCAGCGTAAGGGGCAATCAGCCCCAGCATTTT. It encodes CASSVRGNQPQHF.

This rearrangement joins TRBV19 to TRBJ1-6, with a tentative D call TRBD1 (5 bases). The CDR3 is 15 residues long. Deletions cut 7 bases from V and 5 bases from J, with 15 bases between. In germline, CDR1 is LNHDA, CDR2 SQIVND (reference sequence). DNA for the CDR3: TGTGCCAGTACCCTTGGGGGACCAAATAATTCACCCCTCCACTTT. It encodes CASTLGGPNNSPLHF.

This chain links TRBV28 with TRBJ2-3, with D unclear. Germline V lookup: CDR1 MDHEN, CDR2 SYDVKM. Trimming took 3 bases from V and 2 from J, leaving 15 bases between them. This CDR3 region has 16 residues. CDR3 protein: CASSFRRWGTTDTQYF. The CDR3 bases are TGTGCCAGCAGTTTCCGCCGATGGGGTACCACAGATACGCAGTATTTT.

The CDR3 loop reads CASSTLSGTGYQETQYF. CDR3 nucleotide sequence: TGTGCCAGCAGTACTCTTTCCGGGACAGGTTACCAAGAGACCCAGTACTTC. The chain uses TRBV28 and TRBJ2-5; TRBD1 matches at 8 bases. CDR1 MDHEN and CDR2 SYDVKM come from the germline V gene. V lost 5 bases, J lost 0 bases, and 11 bases stayed unmatched. This CDR3 is built from 17 residues. Based on the CDR3 plus reference TRBV28 and TRBJ2-5, the full variable domain is DVKVTQSSRYLVKRTGEKVFLECVQDMDHENMFWYRQDPGLGLRLIYFSYDVKMKEKGDIPEGYSVSREKKERFSLILESASTNQTSMYLCASSTLSGTGYQETQYFGPGTRLLVL.

This sequence joins TRBV3-1 (or the pseudogene TRBV3-2) and TRBJ2-1, with 10 bases identical to TRBD2. V shed 4 bases, J shed 2 bases, and the junction held 2 bases outside the gene matches. Germline V lookup: CDR1 LGHDT, CDR2 YNNKEL (reference sequence). The CDR3 is made up of 15 amino acids. CDR3 in amino acids: CASSRSGGAYNEQFF. CDR3 nucleotide sequence: TGTGCCAGCAGCCGCAGCGGGGGGGCCTACAATGAGCAGTTCTTC.

The chain links TRBV30 to TRBJ1-3; the D is unclear. V was shortened by 4 bases and J by 0 bases, with 10 bases between the two germline ends. The CDR3 totals 14 residues. Germline V CDR1 and CDR2: GTSNPN, SVGIG (reference sequence). The CDR3 spells CAWNFLDSGNTIYF. CDR3 nucleotides: TGTGCCTGGAATTTTCTAGACTCTGGAAACACCATATATTTT.

The chain couples TRBV2 to TRBJ1-4; TRBD1 aligns across 8 bases. V lost 9 bases, J lost 1 base, and 4 bases stayed unmatched. The CDR3 extends over 14 amino acids. In germline, CDR1 is SNHLY, CDR2 FYNNEI. In DNA form, the CDR3 reads TGTGCCAGTCGCAGGGGGCAAACTAATGAAAAACTGTTTTTT. Its translation is CASRRGQTNEKLFF.

The chain recombines TRBV30 with TRBJ1-4, with TRBD1 as a possible D gene (6 bases). The CDR3 extends over 14 amino acids. From germline, CDR1 is GTSNPN and CDR2 SVGIG (reference sequence). The ends were cut back, 3 bases at V and 10 bases at J, with 18 bases in the middle. CDR3 DNA sequence: TGTGCCTGGAGGGTCGCCGGACAGATCGGAAAACTGTTTTTT. Translation: CAWRVAGQIGKLFF.

The V call is TRBV5-6, the J call TRBJ1-1; D gene uncertain. Germline CDR1 is SGHDT and CDR2 is YYEEEE. Trimming removed 1 base at V and 1 base at J, with 5 bases between. This CDR3 has 13 amino acids. The CDR3 DNA is TGTGCCAGCAGCTTGTACCAGAACACTGAAGCTTTCTTT. This gives the protein CASSLYQNTEAFF.

In regard to this clone: The same CDR3 is also encoded by other DNA sequences in this sample. The chain is built from TRBV19 and TRBJ2-2; 12 nucleotides agree with TRBD1. Trimming removed 6 bases from V and 7 bases from J; junction bases left unmatched: 6. CDR3 size: 15 residues. Germline V CDR1 and CDR2: LNHDA, SQIVND (reference sequence). Written as DNA, the CDR3 is TGTGCCAGTAGGCCGGGACAGGGGGCGGGCGGGGAGCTGTTTTTT. It encodes CASRPGQGAGGELFF.

This chain connects TRBV7-2 to TRBJ2-4; D might be TRBD1 (6 bases). V was trimmed by 1 base and J by 9 bases, leaving 10 bases between them. The V gene's germline CDR1 is SGHTA and CDR2 FQGNSA. This CDR3 spans 13 amino acids. CDR3 coding DNA: TGTGCCAGCAGCTTAGGCGGCAGGGGCATTCAGTACTTC. Its translation: CASSLGGRGIQYF.

The gene calls are TRBV7-2 and TRBJ2-3; 7 positions match TRBD1. This CDR3 comprises 14 residues. Germline lookup yields CDR1 SGHTA and CDR2 FQGNSA. J lost 4 bases, V lost 5 bases, and 6 bases had no gene match. CDR3 nucleotides: TGTGCCAGCAGCGCAGACAGGGCTGCAGATACGCAGTATTTT. The encoded protein is CASSADRAADTQYF.

The chain joins TRBV27 to TRBJ1-1; D is uncertain. The CDR3 extends over 11 amino acids. Germline values: CDR1 MNHEY, CDR2 SMNVEV (reference sequence). Trimming stripped 6 bases from V and 7 bases from J, with 9 bases between. CDR3 nucleotides: TGTGCCAGCAGCTGGGGTCTTGAAGCTTTCTTT. Protein sequence: CASSWGLEAFF.

The J gene is TRBJ1-6, the V gene TRBV4-1; D ambiguous. The CDR3 has 14 amino acids. Germline V gene sequence: CDR1 MGHRA, CDR2 YSYEKL. V dropped 0 bases and J dropped 12 bases, with 12 bases sitting between them. CDR3: CASSQDQAPGPLHF. The DNA of the CDR3 is TGCGCCAGCAGCCAAGATCAGGCGCCCGGACCCCTCCACTTT.

The chain has TRBV28 and TRBJ1-6; 7 nucleotides line up with TRBD1. V shed 4 bases and J 7 bases; nucleotides not matched to a gene: 4. Germline CDR1 is MDHEN and CDR2 is SYDVKM. The CDR3 consists of 14 residues. DNA of the CDR3: TGTGCCAGCAGTTACAGGGGAAGGAATTCACCCCTCCACTTT. It yields the protein CASSYRGRNSPLHF. Filled out from reference TRBV28 and TRBJ1-6, the complete variable domain reads DVKVTQSSRYLVKRTGEKVFLECVQDMDHENMFWYRQDPGLGLRLIYFSYDVKMKEKGDIPEGYSVSREKKERFSLILESASTNQTSMYLCASSYRGRNSPLHFGNGTRLTVT.